The 32 T cell receptor beta chains below come from one sample, sequenced in a study of control samples from healthy donors and cancer patients. The method was immunoSEQ multiplex PCR; TCRdb's version includes in-frame clones alone and lacks a portion of them. The sample has 100,000 to 150,000 clones; around 87% are singletons. The sample comprised blood. These receptors were taken from a man between 40 and 49 years old in good health.

The V gene is TRBV7-2, the J gene TRBJ2-2; D unclear. The germline V gene encodes CDR1 SGHTA and CDR2 FQGNSA. The length of the CDR3 is 14 residues. V was pared by 1 base and J by 7 bases, with 10 bases between. CDR3 DNA sequence: TGTGCCAGCAGCTTAGGGGGATTCCGCGGGGAGCTGTTTTTT. Translated, it gives CASSLGGFRGELFF.

The CDR3 region is CASSAGQHYNSPLHF. CDR3 sequence (DNA): TGTGCCAGCAGCGCCGGACAGCACTATAATTCACCCCTCCACTTT. The chain uses TRBV9 and TRBJ1-6; a possible D gene is TRBD1 (6 bases). This CDR3 comprises 15 residues. V lost 3 bases, J lost 3 bases, and 10 bases lay in between. CDR1 and CDR2 (germline): SGDLS, YYNGEE.

The V call is TRBV4-1, the J call TRBJ2-2; the match to TRBD2 covers 9 bases. The V segment lost 4 bases and the J segment 4 bases; nucleotides outside the gene matches: 7. Germline lookup yields CDR1 MGHRA and CDR2 YSYEKL. CDR3 length: 16 residues. CDR3 protein: CASSPSRGGPTGELFF. DNA of the CDR3: TGCGCCAGCAGCCCGTCGCGGGGGGGTCCCACCGGGGAGCTGTTTTTT.

Turning to this clone: Its ends do not fully match the called genes, so a read error is possible. V usage is TRBV5-5 and J usage is TRBJ1-3; D is ambiguous. This CDR3 spans 17 amino acids. Germline V gives CDR1 SGHKS, CDR2 YYEKEE (reference sequence). The CDR3 sequence is CAGSLRVLGGTGNTIYF. As DNA, the CDR3 is TGTGCCGGCAGCTTGAGAGTTTTGGGAGGGACTGGAAACACCATATATTTT.

Only one count was recorded for this clone. V and J are TRBV3-1 (or the pseudogene TRBV3-2) and TRBJ1-2; 9 nucleotides line up with TRBD1. The CDR3 is 17 amino acids. From germline, CDR1 is LGHDT and CDR2 YNNKEL (reference sequence). V shed 4 bases and J 13 bases; nucleotides not matched to a gene: 22. In DNA form, the CDR3 reads TGTGCCAGCAGCCGTGTGGGACAGGGTTTTCTCAACGAGTTTGGCACCTTC. This codes for CASSRVGQGFLNEFGTF.

This clone has only one observation. The chain uses TRBV27 and TRBJ2-1; maybe TRBD1 (5 bases). V was shortened by 1 base and J by 0 bases, with 7 bases between the two germline ends. Germline V lookup: CDR1 MNHEY, CDR2 SMNVEV (reference sequence). The CDR3 runs to 15 residues. CDR3 bases: TGTGCCAGCAGTTTATATAGGGGCTCCTACAATGAGCAGTTCTTC. It specifies CASSLYRGSYNEQFF.

The chain is built from TRBV7-2 and TRBJ2-5, with 9 bases lining up with TRBD1. The V and J ends lost 4 bases and 6 bases, in that order; junction bases with no gene match: 9. The CDR3 runs 15 residues. CDR1 SGHTA and CDR2 FQGNSA come from the germline V gene. The CDR3 loop is CASSSTGGSVKTQYF. The CDR3 DNA is TGTGCCAGCAGCTCCACAGGGGGCTCTGTAAAGACCCAGTACTTC.

The V call is TRBV2, the J call TRBJ1-2; D possibly corresponds to TRBD1 (6 bases). The V gene's germline CDR1 is SNHLY and CDR2 FYNNEI. The CDR3 is made up of 13 amino acids. Trimming cost V 5 bases and J 3 bases, with 10 bases left between them. CDR3 nucleotides: TGTGCCAGCAGTTTAGGGGGTTACTATGGCTACACCTTC. This encodes CASSLGGYYGYTF.

The chain joins TRBV4-1 to TRBJ1-5; D is possibly TRBD1 (6 bases). This CDR3 has 19 amino acids. The V gene's germline CDR1 is MGHRA and CDR2 YSYEKL. Between the trimmed V and J ends, which lost 0 bases and 4 bases, there was a span of 22 bases. The CDR3 DNA sequence: TGCGCCAGCAGCCAAGATCTTGTTGCGGGCAGGGGAAAAAATCAGCCCCAGCATTTT. It codes for CASSQDLVAGRGKNQPQHF.

The chain has TRBV11-3 and TRBJ2-5; D perhaps matches TRBD1 (5 bases). Germline loops: CDR1 SGHNT, CDR2 YENEEA. The CDR3 has 14 residues. The germline V and J ends were trimmed by 2 bases and 2 bases, with 9 bases remaining between them. The CDR3 sequence: CASSLTGGQETQYF. The CDR3, as DNA: TGTGCCAGCAGCTTAACAGGCGGACAAGAGACCCAGTACTTC.

Here the CDR3 DNA reads TGCGCCAGCAGCCAAGACTCCCCGGGAGGGAGCGGCACCGGGGAGCTGTTTTTT. Translation gives CASSQDSPGGSGTGELFF. This sequence joins TRBV4-1 and TRBJ2-2; 8 nucleotides align to TRBD2. The V gene's germline CDR1 is MGHRA and CDR2 YSYEKL. The CDR3 has 18 amino acids. V lost 0 bases and J lost 4; bases outside the gene matches: 10.

This chain connects TRBV4-3 to TRBJ1-5; D uncertain. The CDR3 has 15 residues. V lost 3 bases, J lost 0 bases, and 9 bases lay in between. From germline, CDR1 is LGHNA and CDR2 YSLEER. CDR3: CASSQQWNSNQPQHF. CDR3 nucleotide sequence: TGCGCCAGCAGCCAGCAGTGGAATAGCAATCAGCCCCAGCATTTT.

The rearrangement joins TRBV7-3 to TRBJ2-3; TRBD2 matches at 7 bases. The CDR3 is 15 amino acids. Germline assignment: CDR1 SGHTA and CDR2 FQGTGA. Unmatched junction bases numbered 6, after V lost 4 bases and J lost 2 bases. The CDR3 sequence is CASSSFGLDTDTQYF. For the CDR3, the DNA is TGTGCCAGCAGCTCCTTCGGACTAGACACAGATACGCAGTATTTT.

The chain joins TRBV24-1 to TRBJ2-3, with 9 bases matching TRBD2. There are 13 residues in the CDR3. With 6 bases clipped from V and 6 bases from J, the junction kept 3 bases outside the gene matches. Germline V lookup: CDR1 KGHDR, CDR2 SFDVKD. The CDR3 DNA reads as TGTGCCACCAGTTGGAGCGGGGGGGATACGCAGTATTTT. Translating it yields CATSWSGGDTQYF.

The V call is TRBV9, the J call TRBJ2-5, with D possibly being TRBD1 or TRBD2 (5 bases each). Germline V lookup: CDR1 SGDLS, CDR2 YYNGEE. V lost 0 bases and J lost 5, with 17 bases in between. This CDR3 has 16 residues. The CDR3 loop reads CASSVGGGGARETQYF. CDR3 coding DNA: TGTGCCAGCAGCGTAGGGGGTGGGGGTGCCCGGGAGACCCAGTACTTC.

This clone has a single count. This chain joins TRBV29-1 and TRBJ1-4; TRBD1 aligns across 8 bases. The trim removed 4 bases at V and 8 bases at J, leaving 6 bases unmatched. Looked up from germline, CDR1 is SQVTM and CDR2 is ANQGSEA. The CDR3 spans 13 residues. The chain's CDR3 is CSVADRAMEKLFF. CDR3 in DNA: TGCAGCGTTGCGGACAGGGCAATGGAAAAACTGTTTTTT.

J is TRBJ1-2 and V is TRBV2; D possibly corresponds to TRBD1 (5 bases). The CDR3 consists of 12 residues. Germline V gene sequence: CDR1 SNHLY, CDR2 FYNNEI. Trimming took off 7 bases at V and 8 bases at J, with 14 bases between the two ends. The CDR3 bases are TGTGCCAGCAACCTAGACAGAGACGGCTACACCTTC. Its translation is CASNLDRDGYTF. Using reference TRBV2 and TRBJ1-2 for the parts outside the CDR3, the full variable domain is EPEVTQTPSHQVTQMGQEVILRCVPISNHLYFYWYRQILGQKVEFLVSFYNNEISEKSEIFDDQFSVERPDGSNFTLKIRSTKLEDSAMYFCASNLDRDGYTFGSGTRLTVV.

V usage is TRBV6-1 and J usage is TRBJ2-4; unclear D gene. The V gene's germline CDR1 is MNHNS and CDR2 SASEGT. V was trimmed by 1 base and J by 0 bases, leaving 10 bases between them. CDR3 length: 16 residues. CDR3 sequence (DNA): TGTGCCAGCAGTGAAGAGGCACGTTTAGCCAAAAACATTCAGTACTTC. Residues: CASSEEARLAKNIQYF.

Worth noting for this clone: Other DNA sequences in this sample translate to the same CDR3. The V and J genes are TRBV7-9 and TRBJ1-1; D call uncertain. The V gene lost 1 base and the J gene lost 1 base, with 4 bases spanning the gap. CDR3 length: 13 amino acids. Germline CDR1 SEHNR, CDR2 FQNEAQ (reference sequence). CDR3 protein: CASSLEQNTEAFF. The CDR3 DNA follows: TGTGCCAGCAGCTTAGAGCAGAACACTGAAGCTTTCTTT.

The count of this clone is one. The chain uses TRBV11-3 and TRBJ1-2; D gene uncertain. CDR3 size: 16 residues. Between the trimmed V and J ends, which lost 5 bases and 4 bases, there was a span of 20 bases. Germline values: CDR1 SGHNT, CDR2 YENEEA. The chain's CDR3 is CASSPNERGTAYGYTF. For the CDR3, the DNA is TGTGCCAGCAGCCCGAACGAACGAGGAACGGCCTATGGCTACACCTTC.

The genes are TRBV2 and TRBJ1-1; D is undetermined. With 4 bases removed from V and 0 bases from J, the gap between germline ends came to 9 bases. This CDR3 has 14 amino acids. CDR1 is SNHLY and CDR2 is FYNNEI in the germline V gene. CDR3 bases: TGTGCCAGCAGTGGGGCCGCGATGAACACTGAAGCTTTCTTT. This codes for CASSGAAMNTEAFF.

In this sample, this clone turned up a few times. The chain couples TRBV24-1 to TRBJ1-2, with TRBD1 matching over 7 bases. Trimming at V came to 12 bases and at J to 8 bases, leaving 14 bases not matched to a gene. CDR3 length: 13 amino acids. Germline CDR1 and CDR2: KGHDR and SFDVKD. The CDR3 nucleotides are TGTGCCGTAACAGCGGGGACAGTGCAAGGCTACACCTTC. It specifies CAVTAGTVQGYTF.

The chain combines TRBV9 with TRBJ2-2; D gene unclear. Trimming shortened V by 4 bases and J by 2 bases, and 12 bases separated the two germline ends. Germline loops: CDR1 SGDLS, CDR2 YYNGEE. The CDR3 is 15 residues long. CDR3 DNA sequence: TGTGCCAGCAGCCCAACCGGGTTTAACACCGGGGAGCTGTTTTTT. This gives the protein CASSPTGFNTGELFF. Filled out from reference TRBV9 and TRBJ2-2, the complete variable domain reads DSGVTQTPKHLITATGQRVTLRCSPRSGDLSVYWYQQSLDQGLQFLIQYYNGEERAKGNILERFSAQQFPDLHSELNLSSLELGDSALYFCASSPTGFNTGELFFGEGSRLTVL.

This clone was recorded a few times. The gene calls are TRBV20-1 and TRBJ1-5; D not certain. V dropped 3 bases and J dropped 4 bases, with 10 bases sitting between them. The CDR3 consists of 13 residues. Germline V lookup: CDR1 DFQATT, CDR2 SNEGSKA (reference sequence). Written as DNA, the CDR3 is TGCAGTGCTAGTGGAAAGAGAAATCAGCCCCAGCATTTT. Protein sequence: CSASGKRNQPQHF.

The count of this clone is one. The chain combines TRBV9 with TRBJ1-1, with 9 bases that match TRBD1. J lost 4 bases, V lost 0 bases, and 4 bases had no gene match. CDR3 length: 15 residues. Germline lookup yields CDR1 SGDLS and CDR2 YYNGEE. The CDR3 nucleotides read TGTGCCAGCAGCGTAGACAGGGGGCGTGTCACTGAAGCTTTCTTT. Its protein product is CASSVDRGRVTEAFF.

The chain has TRBV11-3 and TRBJ1-2, with TRBD1 matching over 8 bases. From germline, CDR1 is SGHNT and CDR2 YENEEA. This CDR3 region has 15 residues. Germline trimming cut 4 bases from V and 2 bases from J; bases unmatched to any gene: 6. The CDR3 DNA reads as TGTGCCAGCAGCTCCTTGGACAGGGTGAACTATGGCTACACCTTC. This gives the protein CASSSLDRVNYGYTF.

The chain has TRBV7-9 and TRBJ2-1; 11 bases agree with TRBD1. Germline-derived CDR1 and CDR2 are SEHNR and FQNEAQ (reference sequence). This CDR3 has 16 amino acids. Losses at the gene ends were 3 bases for V and 0 bases for J; bases not matched to a gene: 1. This chain's CDR3 is CASSFGTGGSYNEQFF. In DNA, the CDR3 is TGTGCCAGCAGCTTCGGGACAGGGGGCTCCTACAATGAGCAGTTCTTC.

The V and J genes are TRBV24-1 and TRBJ1-2, with a weak D call TRBD1 (6 bases). This CDR3 region has 15 residues. Germline loops: CDR1 KGHDR, CDR2 SFDVKD. Between the trimmed V and J ends, which lost 0 bases and 10 bases, there was a span of 17 bases. DNA of the CDR3: TGTGCCACCAGTGATTTGGCCAGGGGTTCAGAAGACTACACCTTC. It encodes CATSDLARGSEDYTF.

The chain has TRBV9 and TRBJ2-5; TRBD2 is a possible D gene (5 bases). The ends were cut back, 0 bases at V and 5 bases at J, with 14 bases in the middle. CDR1 and CDR2 (germline): SGDLS, YYNGEE. This CDR3 has 15 amino acids. The CDR3 is CASSVEDLRMETQYF. The CDR3, as DNA: TGTGCCAGCAGCGTAGAGGACTTAAGGATGGAGACCCAGTACTTC.

In this sample, this clone turned up a few times. The chain carries TRBV10-1 and TRBJ1-2; D ambiguous. This CDR3 comprises 13 residues. Germline V gene sequence: CDR1 WNHNN, CDR2 SYGVQD (reference sequence). V lost 3 bases and J lost 1, with 6 bases in between. CDR3 nucleotides: TGCGCCAGCAGTGAACAAGTTAACTATGGCTACACCTTC. Encoded protein: CASSEQVNYGYTF.

The chain is built from TRBV7-2 and TRBJ1-3, with D uncertain. The V end lost 6 bases, the J end lost 2 bases, and 8 bases lay between the germline ends. This CDR3 region has 13 residues. Germline CDR1 is SGHTA and CDR2 is FQGNSA. CDR3 DNA sequence: TGTGCCAGCAGGGTTCTAGCTGGAAACACCATATATTTT. It is translated as CASRVLAGNTIYF.

The CDR3 here is CASRENTGELFF. As DNA, the CDR3 is TGCGCCAGCAGGGAGAACACCGGGGAGCTGTTTTTT. This sequence joins TRBV5-1 and TRBJ2-2; no firm D call. Trimming removed 5 bases from V and 1 base from J, with 3 bases in between. The CDR3 is made up of 12 amino acids. From germline, CDR1 is SGHRS and CDR2 YFSETQ.